What follows are 14 T cell receptor beta chains derived from one specimen sequenced in a study of early T cells in non-severe SARS-CoV-2 infection. TCRdb re-called the 5' RACE reads through MiXCR, storing one row per CDR3 protein. The sample consists of just over 80,000 distinct CDR3 sequences, about 13% of them appearing once. Input material: whole blood. These receptors were obtained from an adult who was a healthcare worker with PCR-confirmed SARS-CoV-2 infection or an uninfected control (not recorded which).

Ten or more counts support this clonotype. This chain joins TRBV7-6 and TRBJ1-1; D not resolved. Germline V gene lookup returns CDR1 SGHVS and CDR2 FNYEAQ. Trimming took off 2 bases at V and 10 bases at J, with 11 bases between the two ends. This CDR3 has 12 residues. CDR3 residues: CASSLYLGGAFF. The CDR3, as DNA: TGTGCCAGCAGCTTATACCTGGGTGGAGCTTTCTTT.

This clonotype has a count of ten or more. V gene TRBV7-9 combines with J gene TRBJ2-3; no firm D call. Trimming took off 3 bases at V and 7 bases at J, with 14 bases between the two ends. The CDR3 loop spans 14 amino acids. In germline, CDR1 is SEHNR, CDR2 FQNEAQ (reference sequence). The CDR3 coding sequence is TGTGCCAGCAGCTTGGAAAGCGCCTCATATACGCAGTATTTT. This translates into CASSLESASYTQYF. Full variable domain (outside the CDR3, taken from reference TRBV7-9 and TRBJ2-3): DTGVSQNPRHKITKRGQNVTFRCDPISEHNRLYWYRQTLGQGPEFLTYFQNEAQLEKSRLLSDRFSAERPKGSFSTLEIQRTEQGDSAMYLCASSLESASYTQYFGPGTRLTVL.

This clonotype was counted ten times or more. This rearrangement joins TRBV12-3 or TRBV12-4 to TRBJ1-6; D gene uncertain. The CDR3 sequence is 14 residues long. Trimming removed 6 bases from V and 7 bases from J, with 13 bases in between. The CDR3 coding sequence is TGTGCCAGCAGCCCGATTGGGCAAAATTCACCCCTCCACTTT. This encodes CASSPIGQNSPLHF.

The rearrangement uses TRBV7-2 and TRBJ2-3, with D unclear. This CDR3 is 15 amino acids long. With 1 base removed from V and 1 base from J, the gap between germline ends came to 9 bases. Germline lookup yields CDR1 SGHTA and CDR2 FQGNSA. The CDR3 sequence: CASSLGVPRTDTQYF. The CDR3 region has the DNA TGTGCCAGCAGCTTAGGGGTTCCCCGCACAGATACGCAGTATTTT.

The chain employs TRBV18 and TRBJ1-3, with D hard to call. The CDR3 sequence is 15 residues long. Germline loops: CDR1 KGHSH, CDR2 LQKENI. Trimming cost V 1 base and J 4 bases, with 11 bases left between them. The CDR3 loop reads CASSPLTQYGNTIYF. In DNA form, the CDR3 reads TGTGCCAGCTCACCACTCACTCAATACGGAAACACCATATATTTT.

This rearrangement joins TRBV6-6 to TRBJ2-3, with D tentatively TRBD2 (7 bases). CDR3 length: 15 amino acids. Per the germline V gene, CDR1 is MNHNY and CDR2 is SVGAGI (reference sequence). The V and J ends lost 5 bases and 11 bases respectively, with 23 bases between them. The CDR3 coding sequence is TGTGCCAGCAGTAACACACGATCGGGGAGGGGGGAGCAGTATTTT. This translates into CASSNTRSGRGEQYF.

This clonotype was seen a handful of times. The genes are TRBV6-5 and TRBJ2-7; D call uncertain. Per the germline V gene, CDR1 is MNHEY and CDR2 is SVGAGI. The germline V and J ends were trimmed by 9 bases and 7 bases, with 22 bases remaining between them. This CDR3 region has 14 residues. CDR3 sequence reads: CASALDGVVGEQYF. CDR3 nucleotide sequence: TGTGCCAGTGCCCTAGACGGCGTCGTGGGGGAGCAGTACTTC.

V gene TRBV20-1 combines with J gene TRBJ1-6; possibly TRBD1 for D (6 bases). Deletions cut 0 bases from V and 9 bases from J, with 15 bases between. The CDR3 contains 15 residues. Germline CDR1 and CDR2: DFQATT and SNEGSKA (reference sequence). The CDR3 DNA follows: TGCAGTGCTAGAGATTCGGGGGGGCATACTTCACCCCTCCACTTT. It yields the protein CSARDSGGHTSPLHF.

In its sample, this clonotype was seen a few times. This rearrangement joins TRBV6-2 or TRBV6-3 to TRBJ2-1, with 8 bases matching TRBD1. The CDR3 has 16 amino acids. J lost 4 bases, V lost 7 bases, and 12 bases had no gene match. From germline, CDR1 is MNHEY and CDR2 SVGEGT. CDR3 protein: CASTPHAGTGYNEQFF. In DNA form, the CDR3 reads TGTGCCAGCACTCCCCACGCGGGGACAGGATACAATGAGCAGTTCTTC.

This clonotype appeared a few times. The rearrangement links TRBV20-1 to TRBJ2-1; 12 bases align to TRBD2. The CDR3 extends over 20 amino acids. Germline CDR1 is DFQATT and CDR2 is SNEGSKA (reference sequence). Germline trimming cut 5 bases from V and 0 bases from J; bases unmatched to any gene: 17. DNA of the CDR3: TGCAGTGCTCCAACCGCCCTTCTAGCGGGGGGGGCCAACTCCTACAATGAGCAGTTCTTC. This gives the protein CSAPTALLAGGANSYNEQFF.

This clonotype was seen a few times. The chain recombines TRBV4-1 with TRBJ1-1; TRBD1 agrees at 7 bases. The ends lost 3 bases at V and 0 bases at J; junction bases unmatched: 4. This CDR3 has 15 amino acids. In germline, CDR1 is MGHRA, CDR2 YSYEKL. CDR3 sequence: CASSQAGQVNTEAFF. The CDR3 nucleotides read TGCGCCAGCAGCCAGGCTGGACAGGTGAACACTGAAGCTTTCTTT.

This clonotype was counted only a few times. The chain couples TRBV3-1 to TRBJ2-7; tentatively, D is TRBD1 or TRBD2 (5 bases each). The CDR3 totals 14 residues. Trimming pared 4 bases from V and 4 bases from J, leaving 14 bases between. The germline V gene encodes CDR1 LGHDT and CDR2 YNNKEL (reference sequence). The DNA for the CDR3 is TGTGCCAGCAGCCTCCGGGACGGACGATACGAGCAGTACTTC. Translating it yields CASSLRDGRYEQYF.

This clonotype was seen ten or more times. This chain links TRBV20-1 with TRBJ2-5; D possibly matches TRBD1 or TRBD2 (5 bases each). Trimming pared 2 bases from V and 2 bases from J, leaving 15 bases between. Germline V gene lookup returns CDR1 DFQATT and CDR2 SNEGSKA (reference sequence). The CDR3 totals 15 residues. CDR3 amino acids: CSARNPLAGQETQYF. The CDR3 bases are TGCAGTGCTAGAAATCCCCTAGCAGGGCAAGAGACCCAGTACTTC.

The gene calls are TRBV12-3 or TRBV12-4 and TRBJ2-5; a weak D match, TRBD2 (6 bases). Trimming left V 7 bases short and J 0 bases short, with 12 bases between. The CDR3 extends over 14 amino acids. The CDR3 here is CASTADYYQETQYF. The CDR3 region has the DNA TGTGCCAGCACCGCGGACTACTACCAAGAGACCCAGTACTTC.